Reported below is one T cell receptor (beta chain). The antigen remains unidentified. The data are from a study of cytomegalovirus exposure and HLA in healthy donors. Study-wide results and caveats: Investigators reported 150 to 200 TCR beta chains as tied to cytomegalovirus. CMV antigen specificity of a few CMV-associated chains was confirmed in vitro. The majority of TCR sequences were rare, yet some public TCRs appeared in many donors.

Germline V gives CDR1 MGHDK, CDR2 SYGVNS. The CDR3 consists of 17 residues. Unmatched junction bases numbered 19, after V lost 6 bases and J lost 8 bases. Profiling relied on immunoSEQ multiplex PCR, and the TCRdb table lists in-frame clones only, not all of them. The profile shows roughly 77,000 clones, 90% to 95% of them singletons. This TCR was sampled from a young woman in good health and CMV-seronegative. V and J are TRBV25-1 and TRBJ2-3, with 8 bases identical to TRBD2. Source material: PBMCs. Here the CDR3 reads CASSPPEVAGWIGTQYF. In DNA, the CDR3 is TGTGCCAGCAGCCCGCCCGAGGTAGCGGGGTGGATTGGTACGCAGTATTTT.